These T cell receptor beta chains were read from a single sample in a study of blood T cells in healthy people across ages. TCRdb processed the 5' RACE reads anew with MiXCR; each CDR3 protein has one entry. The sample holds 1.5 million to 1.9 million distinct CDR3 sequences, roughly 43% seen once. The sample comprised blood. All receptors derive from a woman aged 18-29 years in good health. Each CDR3 is given with its conserved first and last residue. A D gene is named only where the DNA matches it firmly. Clone size appears in some rows only: once, few, many, or a class for an expanded clone.

>.|TRBJ2-5|many|TRBV9
TGTGCCAGCAGCGTAGAACTAGCCCCATCGGAGACCCAGTACTTC
CASSVELAPSETQYF
>.|TRBJ1-2|.|TRBV29-1
TGCAGCGTTGAAAGTGTTGATGGCTACACCTTC
CSVESVDGYTF
>.|TRBJ2-5|.|TRBV12-3/TRBV12-4
TGTGCCAGCAGTTTACATGGTGGGGGAGAGACCCAGTACTTC
CASSLHGGGETQYF
>.|TRBJ2-5|.|TRBV11-3
TGTGCCAGCAGCCTAGACCGGGATCCCTACGATGAGCAGTACTTC
CASSLDRDPYDEQYF
>TRBD1|TRBJ2-7|.|TRBV4-3
TGCGCCAGCAGCCGCTCGCACAGGGGGCTCTACGAGCAGTACTTC
CASSRSHRGLYEQYF
>TRBD2|TRBJ2-1|.|TRBV28
TGTGCCAGCAGTGAGATAGCGGGGGGCTCCTACAATGAGCAGTTCTTC
CASSEIAGGSYNEQFF
>.|TRBJ1-4|.|TRBV29-1
TGCAGCGTTATGTCAACTAATGAAAAACTGTTTTTT
CSVMSTNEKLFF
>TRBD2|TRBJ2-7|.|TRBV2
TGTGCCAGCAGTGACGGGACTAGGTACGAGCAGTACTTC
CASSDGTRYEQYF
>TRBD2|TRBJ2-7|few|TRBV4-1
TGCGCCAGCAGCCAACTCTCCCATGAGCGGGGGAGCTCCTACGAGCAGTACTTC
CASSQLSHERGSSYEQYF
>TRBD2|TRBJ2-7|many|TRBV20-1
TGCAGTGCTAGAGTTGCGGGGGTATACGAGCAGTACTTC
CSARVAGVYEQYF
>.|TRBJ1-2|few|TRBV29-1
TGCAGCGTTGATCTACCCCTGAGTGATGGCTACACCTTC
CSVDLPLSDGYTF
>.|TRBJ1-1|.|TRBV12-3/TRBV12-4
TGTGCCAGCAGTTTAGCCACTCTATGGGGTACTGAAGCTTTCTTT
CASSLATLWGTEAFF
>.|TRBJ2-4|.|TRBV7-9
TGTGCCAGCAGCTTAGAAGGCGGCTTACATAGGCGGCAGTACTTC
CASSLEGGLHRRQYF
>TRBD2|TRBJ2-3|.|TRBV29-1
TGCAGCGTTGAAGATTTCCCGGGACTAGCGGGGGGGGATACGCAGTATTTT
CSVEDFPGLAGGDTQYF
>TRBD1|TRBJ1-2|.|TRBV6-5
TGTGCCAGCAGTTTCTCCCGGGGGACAGAGCGTAACTATGGCTACACCTTC
CASSFSRGTERNYGYTF
>TRBD1|TRBJ1-4|once|TRBV4-3
TGCGCCAGCAGCCAATCGACAGGGGACTATACTAATGAAAAACTGTTTTTT
CASSQSTGDYTNEKLFF
>TRBD1|TRBJ2-7|few|TRBV30
TGTGCCTGGAGGACAGGGGTCCACGAGCAGTACTTC
CAWRTGVHEQYF
>TRBD2|TRBJ2-7|.|TRBV20-1
TGCAGTGCTAGAGAATGGACGTTAGCGGGAGCATCCTACAATGAGCAGTACTTC
CSAREWTLAGASYNEQYF
>.|TRBJ2-7|.|TRBV20-1
TGCAGTGCTAGCGGGACATATTACGAGCAGTACTTC
CSASGTYYEQYF
>TRBD2|TRBJ2-3|.|TRBV24-1
TGTGCCACCAGTGATGGGACTAGTGGCACAGATACGCAGTATTTT
CATSDGTSGTDTQYF